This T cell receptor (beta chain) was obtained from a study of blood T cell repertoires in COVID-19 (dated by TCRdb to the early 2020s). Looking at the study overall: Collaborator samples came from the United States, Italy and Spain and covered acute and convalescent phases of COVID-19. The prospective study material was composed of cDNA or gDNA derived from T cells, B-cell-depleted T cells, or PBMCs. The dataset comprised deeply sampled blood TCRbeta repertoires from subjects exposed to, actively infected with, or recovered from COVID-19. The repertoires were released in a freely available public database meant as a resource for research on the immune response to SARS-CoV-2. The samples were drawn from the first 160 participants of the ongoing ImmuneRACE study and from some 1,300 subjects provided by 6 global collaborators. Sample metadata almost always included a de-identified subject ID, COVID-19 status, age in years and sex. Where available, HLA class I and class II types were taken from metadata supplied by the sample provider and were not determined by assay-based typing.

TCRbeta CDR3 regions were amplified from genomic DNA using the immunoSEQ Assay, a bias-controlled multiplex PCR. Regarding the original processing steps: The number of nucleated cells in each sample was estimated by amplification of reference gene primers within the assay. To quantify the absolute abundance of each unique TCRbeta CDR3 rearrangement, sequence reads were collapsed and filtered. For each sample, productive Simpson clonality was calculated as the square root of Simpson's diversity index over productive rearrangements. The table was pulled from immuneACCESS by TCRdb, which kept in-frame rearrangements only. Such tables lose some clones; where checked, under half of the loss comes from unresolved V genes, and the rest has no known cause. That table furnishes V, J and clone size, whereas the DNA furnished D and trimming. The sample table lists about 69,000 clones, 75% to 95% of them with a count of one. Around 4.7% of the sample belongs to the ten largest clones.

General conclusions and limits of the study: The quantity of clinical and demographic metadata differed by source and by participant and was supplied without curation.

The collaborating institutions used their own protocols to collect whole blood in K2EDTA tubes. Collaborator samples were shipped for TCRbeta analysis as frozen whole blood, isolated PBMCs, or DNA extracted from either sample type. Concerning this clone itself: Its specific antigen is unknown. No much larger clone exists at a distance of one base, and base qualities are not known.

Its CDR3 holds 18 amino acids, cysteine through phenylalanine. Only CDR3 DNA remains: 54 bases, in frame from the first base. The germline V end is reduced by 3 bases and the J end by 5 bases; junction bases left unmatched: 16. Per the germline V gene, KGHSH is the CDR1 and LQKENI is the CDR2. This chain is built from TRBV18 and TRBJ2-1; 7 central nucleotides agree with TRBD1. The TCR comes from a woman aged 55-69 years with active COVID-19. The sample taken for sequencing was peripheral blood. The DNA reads TGTGCCAGCTCACCTATCGACAGGGAAAGGTCCTACAACAATGAGCAGTTCTTC. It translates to CASSPIDRERSYNNEQFF.